Presented here are 2 T cell receptor beta chains from one specimen sequenced in a study of cytomegalovirus exposure and HLA in healthy donors. With 60 Vbeta and 13 Jbeta primers, the PCR was carried out. Sequenced by immunoSEQ multiplex PCR; TCRdb stores in-frame clones only, minus some. Among fewer than 150,000 clones listed, approximately 80% were seen once. Sequencing input: PBMCs. The receptors originated from a female donor in good health and CMV-seropositive.

This clone has a handful of counts. The rearrangement joins TRBV6-6 to TRBJ2-7, with 7 bases that match TRBD2. The CDR3 runs 14 residues. The germline CDR1 and CDR2 sequences are MNHNY and SVGAGI (reference sequence). After removal of 5 bases from V and 2 bases from J, the junction contained 6 bases not matched to a gene. The CDR3 loop reads CASSLSGLAYEQYF. The CDR3 nucleotides read TGTGCCAGCAGTCTTAGCGGGCTGGCCTACGAGCAGTACTTC.

The gene calls are TRBV14 and TRBJ1-1; possibly TRBD1 for D (5 bases). The ends were cut back, 1 base at V and 0 bases at J, with 12 bases in the middle. The CDR3 is 16 amino acids. CDR1 SGHDN and CDR2 FVKESK come from the germline V gene. CDR3 in DNA: TGTGCCAGCAGCCAAGGGACGACAGTAATGAACACTGAAGCTTTCTTT. Residues: CASSQGTTVMNTEAFF.